The rows below give T cell receptor beta chains drawn from one sample of a study of tumor and adjacent non-tumor tissue in lung cancer. TCRdb analysed the multiplex PCR reads with MiXCR anew, one entry per CDR3 protein. Among 90,000 or so distinct CDR3 sequences listed, roughly three fifths were seen once. Sequencing input: lung tumor tissue. All receptors come from a man between 65 and 85 years old with non-small cell lung cancer. Each CDR3 is given with its conserved first and last residue. The D gene is left open where the match is weak. A row's size may be missing; if present it is once, few, many or a size class.

j_gene: TRBJ2-7; v_gene: TRBV11-3; d_gene: NA; abundance: NA; CDR3nt: TGTGGCAGCAGGGCCGGGAACAACTACGAGCAGTACTTC; CDR3aa: CGSRAGNNYEQYF
j_gene: TRBJ2-2; v_gene: TRBV11-2; d_gene: NA; abundance: NA; CDR3nt: TGTGCCAGCAGCTTAGACCTAGCGAAGACCGGGGAGCTGTTTTTT; CDR3aa: CASSLDLAKTGELFF
j_gene: TRBJ2-3; v_gene: TRBV11-2; d_gene: NA; abundance: NA; CDR3nt: TGTGCCAACGGCGCTGGTCAGGGCTTAGCAAATACGCAGTATTTT; CDR3aa: CANGAGQGLANTQYF
j_gene: TRBJ1-1; v_gene: TRBV6-5; d_gene: NA; abundance: NA; CDR3nt: TGTGCCAGCACCACCGGGGGGAGCACTGAAGCTTTCTTT; CDR3aa: CASTTGGSTEAFF
j_gene: TRBJ2-1; v_gene: TRBV11-1; d_gene: TRBD2; abundance: NA; CDR3nt: TGCGCCAGTAGCCCAAGGGCGGGAGGGCCTATACAGGGGCAGTTCTTC; CDR3aa: CASSPRAGGPIQGQFF
j_gene: TRBJ2-5; v_gene: TRBV4-2; d_gene: TRBD1; abundance: NA; CDR3nt: TGTGCCAGCAGCCGCCGGACAGGGAGAGAGACCGAGTACTTC; CDR3aa: CASSRRTGRETEYF
j_gene: TRBJ2-2; v_gene: TRBV11-2; d_gene: NA; abundance: once; CDR3nt: TGTGCCAGCAGTAATATGGGGGCCGGGGAGCTGTTTTTT; CDR3aa: CASSNMGAGELFF
j_gene: TRBJ2-7; v_gene: TRBV6-2/TRBV6-3; d_gene: TRBD1; abundance: many; CDR3nt: TGTGCCAGCAGCGCTTGGACCGGGACAGAGAGCTACGAGCAGTACTTC; CDR3aa: CASSAWTGTESYEQYF
j_gene: TRBJ2-6; v_gene: TRBV11-2; d_gene: TRBD2; abundance: NA; CDR3nt: TGTGCCAGCAGCTCCTGGGGGGGTAACTTTGGGGCCAACGTCCTGACTTTC; CDR3aa: CASSSWGGNFGANVLTF
j_gene: TRBJ1-5; v_gene: TRBV6-6; d_gene: TRBD1; abundance: many; CDR3nt: TGTGCCAGCAGGTCGGGGACAGGGAAAAATCAGCCCCAGCATTTT; CDR3aa: CASRSGTGKNQPQHF
j_gene: TRBJ1-6; v_gene: TRBV4-1; d_gene: NA; abundance: once; CDR3nt: TGCGCCAGCAGCCCCCACGACCAGAGAACCTATAATTCACTCCTCCACTTT; CDR3aa: CASSPHDQRTYNSLLHF
j_gene: TRBJ2-1; v_gene: TRBV29-1; d_gene: NA; abundance: NA; CDR3nt: TGCAGCGTTATTACCGACAGCTCCTGCAATGAGCAGTCCTTC; CDR3aa: CSVITDSSCNEQSF
j_gene: TRBJ1-2; v_gene: TRBV29-1; d_gene: NA; abundance: many; CDR3nt: TGCAGCGTCGGACAGAGAGCTAACTATGGCTACACCTTC; CDR3aa: CSVGQRANYGYTF
j_gene: TRBJ2-3; v_gene: TRBV11-3; d_gene: NA; abundance: NA; CDR3nt: TGTGCCAGCAGCTTAGGATGTAGCACAGATACGCAGAATTTT; CDR3aa: CASSLGCSTDTQNF
j_gene: TRBJ1-4; v_gene: TRBV11-2; d_gene: TRBD1; abundance: NA; CDR3nt: TGTGTCAGCAGCCTAGGACAGGGGGGTAAACTGTTTTTT; CDR3aa: CVSSLGQGGKLFF
j_gene: TRBJ2-1; v_gene: TRBV12-3/TRBV12-4; d_gene: TRBD2; abundance: NA; CDR3nt: TGTGCCAGCAGTTTAAGGTCTAGCGGGACAAAGCTCTTC; CDR3aa: CASSLRSSGTKLF
j_gene: TRBJ2-5; v_gene: TRBV6-2/TRBV6-3; d_gene: TRBD2; abundance: once; CDR3nt: TGTGCCAGCAGTTCAGGACTAGCGGGCTCAGGGGTGACCCAATACTTC; CDR3aa: CASSSGLAGSGVTQYF
j_gene: TRBJ1-2; v_gene: TRBV20-1; d_gene: NA; abundance: few; CDR3nt: TGCAGTGCTGTACAGGGATCCTATGGCTACACCTTC; CDR3aa: CSAVQGSYGYTF
j_gene: TRBJ2-3; v_gene: TRBV12-3/TRBV12-4; d_gene: NA; abundance: many; CDR3nt: TGTGCCAGCAGTTTAGGGGCAGATACGCAGTATTTT; CDR3aa: CASSLGADTQYF
j_gene: TRBJ2-1; v_gene: TRBV5-4; d_gene: TRBD1; abundance: many; CDR3nt: TGTGCCAGCAGCCTCCGACCCGGCAAGGACAGGGTGGGGTGGTTCTTC; CDR3aa: CASSLRPGKDRVGWFF
j_gene: TRBJ2-1; v_gene: TRBV11-2; d_gene: TRBD2; abundance: NA; CDR3nt: TGTACCAGCAGTCTCCGGGGGGGGCCAGGGAGACTAGCGGGGTACAATGAGCAGTTCTTC; CDR3aa: CTSSLRGGPGRLAGYNEQFF
j_gene: TRBJ2-5; v_gene: TRBV12-3/TRBV12-4; d_gene: NA; abundance: NA; CDR3nt: TGTGCCAGCATCCCCTATGAGGGACGAGAGACCCAGTACTTC; CDR3aa: CASIPYEGRETQYF
j_gene: TRBJ2-7; v_gene: TRBV28; d_gene: TRBD1; abundance: few; CDR3nt: TGTGCCAGCAGTTTCCCGGACAGGCACGAGCAGTACTTC; CDR3aa: CASSFPDRHEQYF
j_gene: TRBJ1-1; v_gene: TRBV6-6; d_gene: TRBD1; abundance: once; CDR3nt: TGTGCCAGCAGCCAACAAGGGGGCACCGAAGCTTTCTTT; CDR3aa: CASSQQGGTEAFF
j_gene: TRBJ2-5; v_gene: TRBV4-1; d_gene: NA; abundance: NA; CDR3nt: TGCGCCGGCAGCCAGGACCGGGAGACCCAATACTTC; CDR3aa: CAGSQDRETQYF
j_gene: TRBJ2-7; v_gene: TRBV7-8; d_gene: NA; abundance: NA; CDR3nt: TGTGCCATCAGCTTAACCGGGACAAGTATAAGCGAGCAGTACTTC; CDR3aa: CAISLTGTSISEQYF
j_gene: TRBJ2-3; v_gene: TRBV13; d_gene: NA; abundance: NA; CDR3nt: TGTACCAGCAGCCAATTATGGGGCACTGATACGCAGTATTTT; CDR3aa: CTSSQLWGTDTQYF
j_gene: TRBJ2-1; v_gene: TRBV2; d_gene: TRBD2; abundance: NA; CDR3nt: TGTGCCAGCAGCTTCGAGACTAGCGGGTCCAATGAGCAGTTCTTC; CDR3aa: CASSFETSGSNEQFF
j_gene: TRBJ1-3; v_gene: TRBV11-2; d_gene: TRBD1; abundance: NA; CDR3nt: TGTGCCAGCAGCCCTCCTCGTCAGGGGGCCGGAAACACCATATATTTT; CDR3aa: CASSPPRQGAGNTIYF
j_gene: TRBJ2-7; v_gene: TRBV6-6; d_gene: TRBD1; abundance: many; CDR3nt: TGTGCCAGCAGTTACTCGGGTCAGGACAGGGGTGGCGAGCAGTACTTC; CDR3aa: CASSYSGQDRGGEQYF
j_gene: TRBJ1-6; v_gene: TRBV6-2/TRBV6-3; d_gene: TRBD1; abundance: NA; CDR3nt: TGTGCCAGCACACCCTCCGGGACAGGATATAATTCACCCCTCCACTTT; CDR3aa: CASTPSGTGYNSPLHF
j_gene: TRBJ2-7; v_gene: TRBV11-2; d_gene: NA; abundance: NA; CDR3nt: TGTGCCAGCAGCTTAGACTTGGCTCTAGGCTCCTACGAGCAGTACTTC; CDR3aa: CASSLDLALGSYEQYF
j_gene: TRBJ2-1; v_gene: TRBV5-1; d_gene: NA; abundance: NA; CDR3nt: TGCGCCAGCAGCCCAGATGACAATGAGCAGTTCTTC; CDR3aa: CASSPDDNEQFF
j_gene: TRBJ2-7; v_gene: TRBV11-3; d_gene: NA; abundance: medium-sized; CDR3nt: TGTGCCAGCAAGGGAGGACAGGCGCGTTGTAGGCAGTACTTC; CDR3aa: CASKGGQARCRQYF
j_gene: TRBJ1-1; v_gene: TRBV29-1; d_gene: NA; abundance: NA; CDR3nt: TGTAGCGTTGAAATGGGGACGGGCACTGAAGCTTTCTTT; CDR3aa: CSVEMGTGTEAFF
j_gene: TRBJ1-4; v_gene: TRBV6-6; d_gene: NA; abundance: many; CDR3nt: TGTGCCAGCAGACACTCAACTAATGAAAAACTGTTTTTT; CDR3aa: CASRHSTNEKLFF
j_gene: TRBJ1-5; v_gene: TRBV6-5; d_gene: NA; abundance: NA; CDR3nt: TGTACCAGGAGTTTTCTGCCTCCCTCGGAGGGGTTCGATCAGCCCCAGCATTTC; CDR3aa: CTRSFLPPSEGFDQPQHF
j_gene: TRBJ1-6; v_gene: TRBV25-1; d_gene: TRBD1; abundance: NA; CDR3nt: TGTGCCAGCAGTGCCCCCGGGACAGAATATAATTCACCCCTCCACTTT; CDR3aa: CASSAPGTEYNSPLHF
j_gene: TRBJ1-4; v_gene: TRBV24-1; d_gene: NA; abundance: NA; CDR3nt: TGTGCCACCAGTGATCAGGTGGGTGAAAGACTGTTTTTT; CDR3aa: CATSDQVGERLFF
j_gene: TRBJ2-7; v_gene: TRBV11-2; d_gene: TRBD1; abundance: NA; CDR3nt: TGTGCGAGCAGATTAGAGGGACAGGGGGTCTACGAGCAGTACTTC; CDR3aa: CASRLEGQGVYEQYF
j_gene: TRBJ2-7; v_gene: TRBV4-1; d_gene: TRBD1; abundance: NA; CDR3nt: TGCGCCAGCAGCCTTGGACAGGAGGACGAGCATTATTTC; CDR3aa: CASSLGQEDEHYF
j_gene: TRBJ2-2; v_gene: TRBV30; d_gene: NA; abundance: NA; CDR3nt: TGTGCCTGCCAATGGCTAGCGCCTGATGACGGAGAGCTGTTTTTT; CDR3aa: CACQWLAPDDGELFF
j_gene: TRBJ1-4; v_gene: TRBV14; d_gene: NA; abundance: few; CDR3nt: TGTGCCAGCAACCAAGATTCCGGAACGTACTTTGAAAAACTGTTTTTT; CDR3aa: CASNQDSGTYFEKLFF
j_gene: TRBJ1-1; v_gene: TRBV29-1; d_gene: NA; abundance: NA; CDR3nt: TGCAGCGTTGAAAGGGGGACGGGCACTGAAGCTTCCTTT; CDR3aa: CSVERGTGTEASF
j_gene: TRBJ2-5; v_gene: TRBV20-1; d_gene: NA; abundance: NA; CDR3nt: TGCAGTGCTAGTAGAGACTTAGCTGAGACGCAGTACTTC; CDR3aa: CSASRDLAETQYF
j_gene: TRBJ2-5; v_gene: TRBV6-6; d_gene: NA; abundance: NA; CDR3nt: TGTACCAGCAGGGGGGGCCAAGAGACCCGGTACTTC; CDR3aa: CTSRGGQETRYF